A single sample is the source of the 5 T cell receptor beta chains below, sequenced in a study of blood T cell repertoires in COVID-19. Using immunoSEQ multiplex PCR, the repertoire was profiled, and TCRdb retains in-frame clones only, with some absent. The sample contains 200,000 to 250,000 clones, around nine tenths of which appear only once. Sequencing used peripheral blood. These receptors all stem from a woman aged 40 to 50 with acute or convalescent COVID-19.

The chain couples TRBV10-3 to TRBJ2-7; 9 bases agree with TRBD1. This CDR3 region has 15 residues. Germline V lookup: CDR1 ENHRY, CDR2 SYGVKD. V lost 3 bases and J lost 2; bases outside the gene matches: 5. CDR3 sequence: CAISDAGQGTYEQYV. CDR3 nucleotides: TGTGCCATCAGTGACGCGGGACAGGGCACCTACGAGCAGTACGTC.

The genes are TRBV6-6 and TRBJ1-4, with D tentatively TRBD1 (5 bases). The CDR3 length is 14 residues. Deletions cut 6 bases from V and 8 bases from J, with 16 bases between. Germline V gives CDR1 MNHNY, CDR2 SVGAGI (reference sequence). For the CDR3, the DNA is TGTGCCAGCAGCAAGGACACGTCATTAGAAAAACTGTTTTTT. Encoded protein: CASSKDTSLEKLFF.

The genes are TRBV11-2 and TRBJ1-5; D call uncertain. V was clipped by 1 base and J by 3 bases, with 10 bases between them. Looked up from germline, CDR1 is SGHAT and CDR2 is FQNNGV. This CDR3 has 15 amino acids. CDR3 bases: TGTGCCAGCAGCTTAGGAGTGGAGGCCAATCAGCCCCAGCATTTT. Its translation is CASSLGVEANQPQHF.

This clone is a singleton in its sample. J is TRBJ2-1 and V is TRBV6-1; weak D call: TRBD2 (7 bases). The germline V gene has CDR1 MNHNS and CDR2 SASEGT. Deletions cut 4 bases from V and 6 bases from J, with 19 bases between. The CDR3 loop spans 16 amino acids. The CDR3: CASSAPGGPTINEQFF. CDR3 nucleotide sequence: TGTGCCAGCAGTGCACCGGGGGGCCCCACGATCAATGAGCAGTTCTTC.

The chain joins TRBV6-5 to TRBJ1-1, with TRBD1 as a possible D gene (6 bases). The germline gives CDR1 MNHEY, CDR2 SVGAGI. Trimming pared 5 bases from V and 0 bases from J, leaving 10 bases between. The CDR3 is 14 amino acids. The CDR3 nucleotides are TGTGCCAGCAGTCCAGGACAGATGAACACTGAAGCTTTCTTT. Translated, it gives CASSPGQMNTEAFF.